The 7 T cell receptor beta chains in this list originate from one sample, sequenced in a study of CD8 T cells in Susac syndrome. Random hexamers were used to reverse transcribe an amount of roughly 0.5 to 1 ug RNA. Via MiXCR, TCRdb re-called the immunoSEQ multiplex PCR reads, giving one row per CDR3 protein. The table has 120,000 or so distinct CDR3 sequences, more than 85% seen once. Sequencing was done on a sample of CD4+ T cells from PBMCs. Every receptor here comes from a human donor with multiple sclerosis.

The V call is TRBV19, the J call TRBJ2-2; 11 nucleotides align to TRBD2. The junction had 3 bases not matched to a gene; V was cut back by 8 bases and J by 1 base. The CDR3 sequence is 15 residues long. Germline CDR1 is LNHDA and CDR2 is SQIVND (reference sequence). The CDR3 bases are TGTGCCAGTGCCGGACTAGCGGGGAACACCGGGGAGCTGTTTTTT. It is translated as CASAGLAGNTGELFF.

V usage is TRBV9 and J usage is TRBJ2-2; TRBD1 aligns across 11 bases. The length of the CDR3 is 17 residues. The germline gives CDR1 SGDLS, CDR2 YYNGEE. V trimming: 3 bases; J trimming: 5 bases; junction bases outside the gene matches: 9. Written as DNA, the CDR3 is TGTGCCAGCAGCGCGAGCCGGGACAGGGGGAGAACCGGGGAGCTGTTTTTT. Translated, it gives CASSASRDRGRTGELFF.

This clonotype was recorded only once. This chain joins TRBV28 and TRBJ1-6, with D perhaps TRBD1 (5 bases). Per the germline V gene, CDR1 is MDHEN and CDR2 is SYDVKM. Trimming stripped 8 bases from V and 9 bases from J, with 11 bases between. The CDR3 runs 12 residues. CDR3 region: CASQDQGSPLHF. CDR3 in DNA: TGTGCCAGCCAAGACCAGGGTTCACCCCTCCACTTT.

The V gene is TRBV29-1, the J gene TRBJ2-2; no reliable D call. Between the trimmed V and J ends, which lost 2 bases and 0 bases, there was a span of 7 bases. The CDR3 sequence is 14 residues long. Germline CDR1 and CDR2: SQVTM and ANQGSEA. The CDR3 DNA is TGCAGCGTTGAAACTCTCGCGAACACCGGGGAGCTGTTTTTT. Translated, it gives CSVETLANTGELFF.

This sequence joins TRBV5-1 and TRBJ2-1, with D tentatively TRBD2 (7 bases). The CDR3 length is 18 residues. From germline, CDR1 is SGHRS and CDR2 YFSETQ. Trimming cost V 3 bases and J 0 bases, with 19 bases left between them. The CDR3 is CASSSHSGDTLSYNEQFF. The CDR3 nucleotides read TGCGCCAGCAGCTCCCACAGCGGGGACACCCTCTCCTACAATGAGCAGTTCTTC.

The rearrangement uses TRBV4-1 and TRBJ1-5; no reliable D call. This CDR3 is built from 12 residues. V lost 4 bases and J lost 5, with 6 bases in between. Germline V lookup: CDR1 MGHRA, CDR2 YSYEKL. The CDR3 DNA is TGCGCCAGCAGCCCCGAGGATCAGCCCCAGCATTTT. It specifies CASSPEDQPQHF.

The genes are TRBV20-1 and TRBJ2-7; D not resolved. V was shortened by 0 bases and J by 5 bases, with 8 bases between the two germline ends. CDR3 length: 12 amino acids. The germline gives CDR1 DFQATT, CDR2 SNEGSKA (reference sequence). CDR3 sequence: CSARDSANEQYF. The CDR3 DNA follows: TGCAGTGCTAGAGATTCTGCTAACGAGCAGTACTTC.